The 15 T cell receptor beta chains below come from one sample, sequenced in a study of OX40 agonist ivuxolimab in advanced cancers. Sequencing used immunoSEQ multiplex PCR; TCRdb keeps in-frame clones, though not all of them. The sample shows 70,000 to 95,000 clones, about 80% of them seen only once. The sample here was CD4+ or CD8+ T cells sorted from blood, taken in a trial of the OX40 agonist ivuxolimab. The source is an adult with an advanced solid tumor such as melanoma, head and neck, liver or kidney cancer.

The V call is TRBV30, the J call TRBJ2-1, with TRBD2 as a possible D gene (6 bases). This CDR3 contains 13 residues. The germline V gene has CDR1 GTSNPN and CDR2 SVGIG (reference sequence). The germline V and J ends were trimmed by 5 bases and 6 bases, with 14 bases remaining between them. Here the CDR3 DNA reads TGTGCCTGGGACCGAGGGACTCTCAATGAGCAGTTCTTC. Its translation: CAWDRGTLNEQFF.

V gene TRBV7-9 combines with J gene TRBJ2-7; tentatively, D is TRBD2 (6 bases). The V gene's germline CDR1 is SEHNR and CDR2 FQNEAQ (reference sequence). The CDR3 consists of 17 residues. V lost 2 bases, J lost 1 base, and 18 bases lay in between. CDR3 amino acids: CASSLWRGGRSSYEQYF. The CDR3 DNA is TGTGCCAGCAGCTTATGGCGTGGAGGGAGGTCTTCCTACGAGCAGTACTTC.

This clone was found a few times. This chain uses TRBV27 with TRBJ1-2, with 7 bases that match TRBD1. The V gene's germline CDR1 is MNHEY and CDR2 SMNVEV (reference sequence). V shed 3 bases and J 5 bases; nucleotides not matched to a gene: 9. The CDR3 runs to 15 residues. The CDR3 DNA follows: TGTGCCAGCAGTTTTGTGGGAGGGGGCGGGTATGGCTACACCTTC. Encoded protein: CASSFVGGGGYGYTF.

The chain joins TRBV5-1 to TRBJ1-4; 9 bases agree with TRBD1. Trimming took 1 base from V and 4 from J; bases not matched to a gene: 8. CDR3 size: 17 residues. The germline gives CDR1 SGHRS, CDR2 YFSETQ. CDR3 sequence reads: CASSLMGQGSINEKLFF. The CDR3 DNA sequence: TGCGCCAGCAGCTTGATGGGACAGGGTTCAATTAATGAAAAACTGTTTTTT.

This CDR3 reads CASSQQGAAMDYGYTF. In nucleotides, the CDR3 is TGTGCCAGCAGCCAACAGGGGGCGGCGATGGACTATGGCTACACCTTC. The rearrangement uses TRBV7-2 and TRBJ1-2; 9 bases align to TRBD1. The CDR3 is 16 amino acids. Germline V CDR1 and CDR2: SGHTA, FQGNSA. Trimming at V came to 5 bases and at J to 3 bases, leaving 10 bases not matched to a gene.

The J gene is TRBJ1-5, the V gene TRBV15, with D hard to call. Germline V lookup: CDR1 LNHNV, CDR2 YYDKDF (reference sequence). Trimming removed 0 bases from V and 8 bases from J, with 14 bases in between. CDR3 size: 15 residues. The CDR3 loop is CATSRDLTVGEPQHF. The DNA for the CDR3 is TGTGCCACCAGCAGAGATCTGACTGTAGGTGAGCCCCAGCATTTT.

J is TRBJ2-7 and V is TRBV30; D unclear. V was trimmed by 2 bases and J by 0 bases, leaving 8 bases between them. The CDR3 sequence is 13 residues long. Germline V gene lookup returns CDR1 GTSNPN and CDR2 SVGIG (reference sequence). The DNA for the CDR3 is TGTGCCTGGAGTTACATTCGCTCCTACGAGCAGTACGTC. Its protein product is CAWSYIRSYEQYV.

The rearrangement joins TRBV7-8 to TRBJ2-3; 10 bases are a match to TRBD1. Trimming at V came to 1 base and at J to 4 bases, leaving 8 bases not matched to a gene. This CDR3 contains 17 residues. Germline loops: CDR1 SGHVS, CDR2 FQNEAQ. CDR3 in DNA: TGTGCCAGCAGCTTAGTCGTGGGGACAGGGGTTCCAGATACGCAGTATTTT. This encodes CASSLVVGTGVPDTQYF. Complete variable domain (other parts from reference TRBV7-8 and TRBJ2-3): GAGVSQSPRYKVAKRGQDVALRCDPISGHVSLFWYQQALGQGPEFLTYFQNEAQLDKSGLPSDRFFAERPEGSVSTLKIQRTQQEDSAVYLCASSLVVGTGVPDTQYFGPGTRLTVL.

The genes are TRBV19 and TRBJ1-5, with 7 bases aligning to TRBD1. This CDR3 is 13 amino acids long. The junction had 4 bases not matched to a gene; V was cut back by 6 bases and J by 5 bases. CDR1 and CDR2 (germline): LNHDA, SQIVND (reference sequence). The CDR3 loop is CASRRQGDQPQHF. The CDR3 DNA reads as TGTGCCAGTAGAAGACAGGGCGATCAGCCCCAGCATTTT.

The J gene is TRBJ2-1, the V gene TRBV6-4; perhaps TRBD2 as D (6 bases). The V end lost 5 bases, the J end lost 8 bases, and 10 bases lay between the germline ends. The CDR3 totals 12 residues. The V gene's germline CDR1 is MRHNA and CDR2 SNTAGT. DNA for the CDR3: TGTGCCAGCAGTACGGGGGAGCATGAGCAGTTCTTC. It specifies CASSTGEHEQFF.

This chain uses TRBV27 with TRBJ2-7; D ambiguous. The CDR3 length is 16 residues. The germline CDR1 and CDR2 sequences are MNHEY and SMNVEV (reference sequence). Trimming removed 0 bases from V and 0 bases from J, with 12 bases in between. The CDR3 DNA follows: TGTGCCAGCAGTTTATCATCCGTATCAAGCTCCTACGAGCAGTACTTC. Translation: CASSLSSVSSSYEQYF.

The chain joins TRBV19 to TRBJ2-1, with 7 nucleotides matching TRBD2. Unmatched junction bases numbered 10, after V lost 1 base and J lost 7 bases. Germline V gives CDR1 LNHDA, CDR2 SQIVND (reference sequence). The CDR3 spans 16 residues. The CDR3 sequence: CASSIGRESGANEQFF. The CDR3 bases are TGTGCCAGTAGTATAGGGCGGGAGTCCGGGGCAAATGAGCAGTTCTTC.

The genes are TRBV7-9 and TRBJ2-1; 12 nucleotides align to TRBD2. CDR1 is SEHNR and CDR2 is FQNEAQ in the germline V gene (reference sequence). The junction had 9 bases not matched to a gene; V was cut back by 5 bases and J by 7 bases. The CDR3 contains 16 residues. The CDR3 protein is CASSLPTSGSWNEQFF. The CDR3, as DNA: TGTGCCAGCAGCCTCCCGACTAGCGGGAGTTGGAATGAGCAGTTCTTC.

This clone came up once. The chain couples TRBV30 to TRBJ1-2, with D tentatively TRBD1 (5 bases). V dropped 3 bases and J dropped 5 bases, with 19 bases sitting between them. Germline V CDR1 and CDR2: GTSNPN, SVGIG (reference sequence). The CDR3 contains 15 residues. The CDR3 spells CAWRIPQGPGYGYTF. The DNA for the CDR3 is TGTGCCTGGAGAATCCCGCAGGGTCCTGGATATGGCTACACCTTC.

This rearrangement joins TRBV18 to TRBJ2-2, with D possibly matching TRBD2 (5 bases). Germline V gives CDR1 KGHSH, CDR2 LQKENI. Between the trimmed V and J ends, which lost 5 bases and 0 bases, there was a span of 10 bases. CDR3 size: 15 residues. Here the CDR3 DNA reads TGTGCCAGCTCATCATCGGACTCGAACACCGGGGAGCTGTTTTTT. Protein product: CASSSSDSNTGELFF.